This paragraph covers one TCR beta chain sequence. Seattle patients were enrolled while actively infected and followed longitudinally. Original processing notes: Quantification of nucleated cells was approximated via reference gene primer amplification. This table comes from immunoSEQ multiplex PCR, and its TCRdb copy is limited to in-frame clones, with some not included. Clone size and the V and J calls come from that table; the DNA yielded D and trimming. This table has roughly 480,000 clones, 89% appearing once. Trimming took off 4 bases at V and 2 bases at J, with 11 bases between the two ends. CDR1 is SGHVS and CDR2 is FQNEAQ in the germline V gene. The CDR3 extends over 15 amino acids. This sample is part of a study of blood T cell repertoires in COVID-19. Study at large: Spain, Italy and the United States supplied samples that represented acute and convalescent COVID-19.

V and J are TRBV7-8 and TRBJ2-2; TRBD1 is a possible D gene (6 bases). This receptor was identified in a man between 18 and 35 years old with COVID-19, enrolled during active disease. Sequencing used peripheral blood. CDR3 protein: CASSSGHINTGELFF. CDR3 bases: TGTGCCAGCAGCTCGGGACACATAAACACCGGGGAGCTGTTTTTT.